This is a list of T cell receptor beta chains from one sample in a study of a mutant IDH1 vaccine in newly diagnosed glioma. Repertoires were generated with immunoSEQ multiplex PCR, while TCRdb's copy carries only in-frame clones and drops some. The table records approximately 37,000 clones, around 58% of them present only once. No antigen has been identified for these receptors. The specimen was PBMCs, collected from a glioma patient whose treatment included an IDH1 peptide vaccine. These receptors originate from a woman aged 18-30 years with glioma. CDR3s include the opening cysteine and the closing phenylalanine or tryptophan. The order of the fields is D gene, J gene, clone size, V gene, CDR3 protein, CDR3 DNA. The D gene is left open where the match is weak. Expanded clones are given a class, and other clones once, few, many or no size at all.

d_gene: TRBD1; j_gene: TRBJ2-3; abundance: NA; v_gene: TRBV5-1; CDR3aa: CASSPGQGPTDTQYF; CDR3nt: TGCGCCAGCAGCCCCGGACAGGGGCCTACAGATACGCAGTATTTT
d_gene: TRBD1; j_gene: TRBJ1-2; abundance: NA; v_gene: TRBV10-3; CDR3aa: CVISPGQGDTF; CDR3nt: TGTGTCATCAGCCCGGGACAGGGAGACACCTTC
d_gene: TRBD1; j_gene: TRBJ1-2; abundance: once; v_gene: TRBV6-5; CDR3aa: CASSPDRANYGYTF; CDR3nt: TGTGCCAGCAGCCCAGACAGGGCTAACTATGGCTACACCTTC
d_gene: NA; j_gene: TRBJ1-5; abundance: NA; v_gene: TRBV6-1; CDR3aa: CASSHREGDQPQHF; CDR3nt: TGTGCCAGCAGTCACAGGGAAGGGGATCAGCCCCAGCATTTT
d_gene: NA; j_gene: TRBJ1-5; abundance: few; v_gene: TRBV5-6; CDR3aa: CASSLVNQPQHF; CDR3nt: TGTGCCAGCAGCTTGGTAAATCAGCCCCAGCATTTT
d_gene: NA; j_gene: TRBJ1-1; abundance: NA; v_gene: TRBV6-5; CDR3aa: CASKAGRLSTEAFF; CDR3nt: TGTGCCAGCAAAGCAGGGCGGTTGAGCACTGAAGCTTTCTTT
d_gene: NA; j_gene: TRBJ1-1; abundance: once; v_gene: TRBV19; CDR3aa: CASNRPQGVNTEAFF; CDR3nt: TGTGCCAGTAATCGGCCCCAGGGAGTGAACACTGAAGCTTTCTTT
d_gene: NA; j_gene: TRBJ2-2; abundance: few; v_gene: TRBV13; CDR3aa: CASSPNSNTGELFF; CDR3nt: TGTGCCAGCAGTCCCAACTCCAACACCGGGGAGCTGTTTTTT
d_gene: NA; j_gene: TRBJ1-2; abundance: NA; v_gene: TRBV4-2; CDR3aa: CASSGGATNYGYTF; CDR3nt: TGTGCCAGCAGCGGGGGAGCTACCAACTATGGCTACACCTTC
d_gene: NA; j_gene: TRBJ2-1; abundance: NA; v_gene: TRBV29-1; CDR3aa: CSLQVTKYNEQFF; CDR3nt: TGCAGCTTACAGGTAACTAAGTACAATGAGCAGTTCTTC
d_gene: NA; j_gene: TRBJ1-5; abundance: once; v_gene: TRBV19; CDR3aa: CASSSTGTPGQPQHF; CDR3nt: TGTGCCAGTAGTAGTACCGGGACCCCGGGTCAGCCCCAGCATTTT
d_gene: NA; j_gene: TRBJ2-7; abundance: NA; v_gene: TRBV5-1; CDR3aa: CASSVDAYEQYF; CDR3nt: TGCGCCAGCAGCGTGGACGCCTACGAGCAGTACTTC
d_gene: NA; j_gene: TRBJ2-1; abundance: NA; v_gene: TRBV9; CDR3aa: CASSARGSSYNEQFF; CDR3nt: TGTGCCAGCAGCGCCAGGGGCAGCTCCTACAATGAGCAGTTCTTC
d_gene: NA; j_gene: TRBJ1-1; abundance: NA; v_gene: TRBV10-3; CDR3aa: CAISGGVNTEAFF; CDR3nt: TGTGCCATCAGTGGTGGCGTGAACACTGAAGCTTTCTTT
d_gene: TRBD1; j_gene: TRBJ1-5; abundance: NA; v_gene: TRBV6-5; CDR3aa: CASSTGQAANQPQHF; CDR3nt: TGTGCCAGCAGTACTGGACAGGCAGCGAATCAGCCCCAGCATTTT
d_gene: NA; j_gene: TRBJ1-5; abundance: NA; v_gene: TRBV10-3; CDR3aa: CAISEFERGMHQPQHF; CDR3nt: TGTGCCATCAGTGAGTTCGAAAGGGGGATGCACCAGCCCCAGCATTTT
d_gene: TRBD1; j_gene: TRBJ1-5; abundance: few; v_gene: TRBV15; CDR3aa: CATRSGQQVGMIQPQHF; CDR3nt: TGTGCCACCAGATCGGGACAGCAAGTTGGGATGATTCAGCCCCAGCATTTT
d_gene: TRBD2; j_gene: TRBJ2-7; abundance: NA; v_gene: TRBV5-1; CDR3aa: CASSRTSGSSYEQYF; CDR3nt: TGCGCCAGCAGCAGGACTAGCGGGAGCTCCTACGAGCAGTACTTC
d_gene: TRBD1; j_gene: TRBJ2-7; abundance: NA; v_gene: TRBV4-2; CDR3aa: CASSFDRGYEQYF; CDR3nt: TGTGCCAGCAGCTTCGACAGGGGCTACGAGCAGTACTTC
d_gene: TRBD2; j_gene: TRBJ2-1; abundance: NA; v_gene: TRBV9; CDR3aa: CASSATSGGGYNEQFF; CDR3nt: TGTGCCAGCAGCGCCACTAGCGGAGGGGGCTACAATGAGCAGTTCTTC
d_gene: NA; j_gene: TRBJ2-3; abundance: once; v_gene: TRBV19; CDR3aa: CASSMGGRDTQYF; CDR3nt: TGTGCCAGTAGTATGGGTGGGAGGGATACGCAGTATTTT
d_gene: TRBD2; j_gene: TRBJ2-7; abundance: NA; v_gene: TRBV4-2; CDR3aa: CASSAPRSGGTNEQYF; CDR3nt: TGTGCCAGCAGCGCACCTAGAAGCGGGGGGACAAACGAGCAGTACTTC
d_gene: NA; j_gene: TRBJ2-6; abundance: NA; v_gene: TRBV11-1; CDR3aa: CASSSGLFSGANVLTF; CDR3nt: TGTGCCAGCAGCTCCGGACTGTTCTCTGGGGCCAACGTCCTGACTTTC
d_gene: TRBD1; j_gene: TRBJ2-3; abundance: NA; v_gene: TRBV27; CDR3aa: CASSLFSSGQGVLDTQYF; CDR3nt: TGTGCCAGCAGTTTATTTTCCTCGGGACAGGGGGTTCTAGATACGCAGTATTTT
d_gene: NA; j_gene: TRBJ2-7; abundance: NA; v_gene: TRBV9; CDR3aa: CASSEGGPYEQYF; CDR3nt: TGTGCCAGCAGCGAGGGGGGACCCTACGAGCAGTACTTC
d_gene: NA; j_gene: TRBJ2-3; abundance: NA; v_gene: TRBV6-5; CDR3aa: CASSPYVTDTQYF; CDR3nt: TGTGCCAGCAGTCCCTACGTCACAGATACGCAGTATTTT
d_gene: NA; j_gene: TRBJ1-1; abundance: NA; v_gene: TRBV5-1; CDR3aa: CASSLASGLGAFF; CDR3nt: TGCGCCAGCAGCTTGGCCTCGGGGTTAGGAGCTTTCTTT
d_gene: NA; j_gene: TRBJ1-6; abundance: NA; v_gene: TRBV2; CDR3aa: CASSEAGHLIDSPLHF; CDR3nt: TGTGCCAGCAGTGAAGCGGGACATCTGATTGATTCACCCCTCCACTTT
d_gene: TRBD1; j_gene: TRBJ1-4; abundance: NA; v_gene: TRBV27; CDR3aa: CASSPGTARAEKLFF; CDR3nt: TGTGCCAGCAGTCCAGGGACAGCTCGGGCTGAAAAACTGTTTTTT
d_gene: TRBD1; j_gene: TRBJ1-2; abundance: NA; v_gene: TRBV5-1; CDR3aa: CASSLTGTGKANYGYTF; CDR3nt: TGCGCCAGCAGCTTAACCGGGACAGGAAAAGCTAACTATGGCTACACCTTC
d_gene: TRBD1; j_gene: TRBJ1-5; abundance: few; v_gene: TRBV19; CDR3aa: CASRTGNSQPQHF; CDR3nt: TGTGCCAGTAGGACAGGGAATAGCCAGCCCCAGCATTTT
d_gene: NA; j_gene: TRBJ1-1; abundance: few; v_gene: TRBV10-3; CDR3aa: CAISEAGRGTEAFF; CDR3nt: TGTGCCATCAGTGAGGCAGGTCGGGGCACTGAAGCTTTCTTT
d_gene: NA; j_gene: TRBJ1-1; abundance: few; v_gene: TRBV10-3; CDR3aa: CAITARGNTEAFF; CDR3nt: TGTGCCATCACGGCCCGAGGGAACACTGAAGCTTTCTTT
d_gene: TRBD1; j_gene: TRBJ1-4; abundance: NA; v_gene: TRBV7-6; CDR3aa: CASSLDRDGANEKLFF; CDR3nt: TGTGCCAGCAGCTTGGACAGGGATGGGGCAAATGAAAAACTGTTTTTT
d_gene: NA; j_gene: TRBJ2-1; abundance: NA; v_gene: TRBV19; CDR3aa: CASSINTQGALQFF; CDR3nt: TGTGCCAGTAGTATCAATACCCAAGGGGCGTTGCAGTTCTTC
d_gene: NA; j_gene: TRBJ1-1; abundance: NA; v_gene: TRBV27; CDR3aa: CASSSPGVTEAFF; CDR3nt: TGTGCCAGCAGTTCCCCTGGGGTCACTGAAGCTTTCTTT
d_gene: TRBD1; j_gene: TRBJ2-7; abundance: NA; v_gene: TRBV27; CDR3aa: CASSLYGPGQGPDEQYF; CDR3nt: TGTGCCAGCAGTTTATACGGCCCCGGACAGGGCCCCGACGAGCAGTACTTC
d_gene: TRBD1; j_gene: TRBJ1-1; abundance: many; v_gene: TRBV4-3; CDR3aa: CASSQRGGRGAEAFF; CDR3nt: TGCGCCAGCAGCCAAAGAGGGGGCAGGGGCGCTGAAGCTTTCTTT
d_gene: NA; j_gene: TRBJ2-3; abundance: NA; v_gene: TRBV6-6; CDR3aa: CASSPSGPFRTDTQYF; CDR3nt: TGTGCCAGCAGTCCCTCGGGGCCATTTCGCACAGATACGCAGTATTTT
d_gene: TRBD2; j_gene: TRBJ2-1; abundance: NA; v_gene: TRBV28; CDR3aa: CASRSGGGHSYNEQFF; CDR3nt: TGTGCCAGCAGGTCCGGGGGGGGGCATTCCTACAATGAGCAGTTCTTC
d_gene: TRBD2; j_gene: TRBJ2-4; abundance: NA; v_gene: TRBV30; CDR3aa: CAWSPGTSGVKNIQYF; CDR3nt: TGTGCCTGGAGTCCTGGGACTAGCGGGGTCAAAAACATTCAGTACTTC
d_gene: NA; j_gene: TRBJ2-3; abundance: NA; v_gene: TRBV14; CDR3aa: CASSQVGHTQYF; CDR3nt: TGTGCCAGCAGCCAAGTGGGCCATACGCAGTATTTT
d_gene: NA; j_gene: TRBJ1-2; abundance: once; v_gene: TRBV19; CDR3aa: CATSGGSGYTF; CDR3nt: TGTGCCACCTCGGGGGGCTCTGGCTACACCTTC
d_gene: NA; j_gene: TRBJ2-7; abundance: NA; v_gene: TRBV20-1; CDR3aa: CSAEGYEQYF; CDR3nt: TGCAGTGCTGAGGGGTACGAGCAGTACTTC
d_gene: NA; j_gene: TRBJ1-1; abundance: few; v_gene: TRBV7-6; CDR3aa: CASSLVVGEVFF; CDR3nt: TGTGCCAGCAGCTTAGTGGTCGGGGAGGTCTTCTTT
d_gene: NA; j_gene: TRBJ1-5; abundance: NA; v_gene: TRBV5-5; CDR3aa: CASSWGDTNQPQHF; CDR3nt: TGTGCCAGCAGCTGGGGGGACACCAATCAGCCCCAGCATTTT
d_gene: NA; j_gene: TRBJ1-4; abundance: NA; v_gene: TRBV4-3; CDR3aa: CASSQETGGSEKLFF; CDR3nt: TGCGCCAGCAGCCAAGAAACGGGGGGATCTGAAAAACTGTTTTTT
d_gene: NA; j_gene: TRBJ1-5; abundance: NA; v_gene: TRBV18; CDR3aa: CASSPDHTDSNQPQHF; CDR3nt: TGTGCCAGCTCGCCGGACCACACAGATAGCAATCAGCCCCAGCATTTT
d_gene: TRBD1; j_gene: TRBJ1-1; abundance: NA; v_gene: TRBV6-4; CDR3aa: CASRRTGHMNTEAFF; CDR3nt: TGTGCCAGCAGACGGACAGGGCACATGAACACTGAAGCTTTCTTT